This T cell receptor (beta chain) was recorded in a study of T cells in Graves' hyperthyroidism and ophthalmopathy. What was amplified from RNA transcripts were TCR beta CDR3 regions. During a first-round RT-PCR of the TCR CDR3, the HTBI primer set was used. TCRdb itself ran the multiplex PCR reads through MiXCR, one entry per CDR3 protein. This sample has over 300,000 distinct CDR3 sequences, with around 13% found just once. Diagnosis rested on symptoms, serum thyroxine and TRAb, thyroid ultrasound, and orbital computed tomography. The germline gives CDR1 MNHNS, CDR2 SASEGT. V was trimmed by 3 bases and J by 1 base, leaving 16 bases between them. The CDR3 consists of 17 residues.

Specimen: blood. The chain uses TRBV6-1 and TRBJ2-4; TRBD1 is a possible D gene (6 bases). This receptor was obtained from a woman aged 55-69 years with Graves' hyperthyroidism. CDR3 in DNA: TGTGCCAGCAGTGACATTCAGGGGCGCGCGGCCAAAAACATTCAGTACTTC. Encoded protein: CASSDIQGRAAKNIQYF.